These 18 T cell receptor beta chains share one sample of origin, sequenced in a study of T cell changes during pregnancy in multiple sclerosis. The repertoire was sequenced with immunoSEQ multiplex PCR; TCRdb's copy has only in-frame clones and lacks some. The sample lists some 71,000 clones, around nine tenths occurring once. The sequenced sample was CD4+ T cells from peripheral blood mononuclear cells, obtained in the third trimester of pregnancy. The receptors derive from a female donor in good health, enrolled as a control in a pregnancy study.

The chain couples TRBV9 to TRBJ1-2, with a possible D match to TRBD1 (5 bases). The CDR3 spans 15 residues. Trimming cost V 4 bases and J 2 bases, with 15 bases left between them. Germline loops: CDR1 SGDLS, CDR2 YYNGEE. The DNA for the CDR3 is TGTGCCAGCAGCATGCCCAGGGAAACCAACTATGGCTACACCTTC. Translation gives CASSMPRETNYGYTF.

The V call is TRBV7-9, the J call TRBJ1-2, with D possibly matching TRBD1 (5 bases). The CDR3 is 14 amino acids. The V end lost 4 bases, the J end lost 1 base, and 10 bases lay between the germline ends. Per the germline V gene, CDR1 is SEHNR and CDR2 is FQNEAQ (reference sequence). CDR3 nucleotide sequence: TGTGCCAGCAGCTCATTGGGGGGTAACTATGGCTACACCTTC. It translates to CASSSLGGNYGYTF. Filled out from reference TRBV7-9 and TRBJ1-2, the complete variable domain reads DTGVSQNPRHKITKRGQNVTFRCDPISEHNRLYWYRQTLGQGPEFLTYFQNEAQLEKSRLLSDRFSAERPKGSFSTLEIQRTEQGDSAMYLCASSSLGGNYGYTFGSGTRLTVV.

CDR3 protein: CASSPERGATNNEQFF. CDR3 nucleotides: TGCGCCAGCAGCCCCGAGCGGGGTGCCACTAACAATGAGCAGTTCTTC. The chain joins TRBV5-1 to TRBJ2-1; 7 positions agree with TRBD2. V lost 4 bases and J lost 5; bases outside the gene matches: 12. This CDR3 spans 16 amino acids. Germline loops: CDR1 SGHRS, CDR2 YFSETQ. Variable domain in full (rest from reference TRBV5-1 and TRBJ2-1): KAGVTQTPRYLIKTRGQQVTLSCSPISGHRSVSWYQQTPGQGLQFLFEYFSETQRNKGNFPGRFSGRQFSNSRSEMNVSTLELGDSALYLCASSPERGATNNEQFFGPGTRLTVL.

The V and J genes are TRBV30 and TRBJ2-5, with TRBD2 as a possible D gene (6 bases). The CDR3 loop spans 13 amino acids. Germline-derived CDR1 and CDR2 are GTSNPN and SVGIG (reference sequence). V was trimmed by 8 bases and J by 2 bases, leaving 15 bases between them. CDR3 residues: CARGMGIQETQYF. The CDR3, as DNA: TGTGCCCGGGGGATGGGGATACAAGAGACCCAGTACTTC.

This clone was picked up one time. The genes are TRBV9 and TRBJ2-1, with 9 bases lining up with TRBD2. V dropped 0 bases and J dropped 7; count of bases not matched to a gene: 14. Looked up from germline, CDR1 is SGDLS and CDR2 is YYNGEE. The length of the CDR3 is 18 residues. CDR3 loop: CASSVALGGGAFGNEQFF. The CDR3 DNA is TGTGCCAGCAGCGTAGCTCTGGGCGGGGGGGCCTTCGGTAATGAGCAGTTCTTC.

CDR3 sequence (DNA): TGCGCCAGCAGTCAATCGGAACAGGACCTATCCTACGAGCAGTACTTC. Its translation: CASSQSEQDLSYEQYF. The chain couples TRBV23-1 to TRBJ2-7; tentatively, D is TRBD1 (5 bases). Being an ORF, TRBV23-1 has a function that is uncertain. The germline V and J ends were trimmed by 0 bases and 1 base, with 13 bases remaining between them. The CDR3 sequence is 16 residues long.

The chain recombines TRBV5-1 with TRBJ2-1; TRBD2 agrees at 8 bases. Losses at the gene ends were 4 bases for V and 3 bases for J; bases not matched to a gene: 6. Looked up from germline, CDR1 is SGHRS and CDR2 is YFSETQ. The CDR3 has 15 residues. The CDR3 here is CASSPEGTSYNEQFF. CDR3 DNA: TGCGCCAGCAGCCCCGAGGGGACTAGCTACAATGAGCAGTTCTTC.

The chain has TRBV7-9 and TRBJ2-5; 9 positions agree with TRBD2. Germline CDR1 reads SEHNR; CDR2 reads FQNEAQ (reference sequence). The V gene end was trimmed by 5 bases and the J gene end by 4 bases; junction bases not matched to a gene: 5. The CDR3 has 14 amino acids. The CDR3 protein is CASSSSGGRETQYF. The CDR3, as DNA: TGTGCCAGCAGCAGTAGCGGGGGAAGAGAGACCCAGTACTTC.

The chain is built from TRBV7-9 and TRBJ1-5; D perhaps matches TRBD1 (5 bases). The V gene lost 7 bases and the J gene lost 5 bases, with 12 bases spanning the gap. The germline gives CDR1 SEHNR, CDR2 FQNEAQ (reference sequence). The CDR3 consists of 13 residues. The CDR3 loop is CASTDDSYQPQHF. The CDR3, as DNA: TGTGCCAGCACCGACGACAGCTATCAGCCCCAGCATTTT.

This clone occurred many times. This chain links TRBV19 with TRBJ1-5; D unclear. V shed 3 bases and J shed 7 bases, with 7 bases lying between them. The CDR3 has 12 amino acids. Germline V lookup: CDR1 LNHDA, CDR2 SQIVND (reference sequence). CDR3 nucleotides: TGTGCCAGTAGTATTCGGGAACAGCCCCAGCATTTT. Its protein is CASSIREQPQHF. Using reference TRBV19 and TRBJ1-5 for the parts outside the CDR3, the full variable domain is DGGITQSPKYLFRKEGQNVTLSCEQNLNHDAMYWYRQDPGQGLRLIYYSQIVNDFQKGDIAEGYSVSREKKESFPLTVTSAQKNPTAFYLCASSIREQPQHFGDGTRLSIL.

The chain employs TRBV10-3 and TRBJ1-1, with 12 bases lining up with TRBD1. This CDR3 spans 12 amino acids. Germline values: CDR1 ENHRY, CDR2 SYGVKD. The V and J ends lost 8 bases and 11 bases, in that order; junction bases with no gene match: 6. CDR3 DNA: TGTGCCATCCATGGGACAGGGGGCGGCGCTTTCTTT. Translating it yields CAIHGTGGGAFF.

The chain combines TRBV15 with TRBJ2-5, with a possible D match to TRBD1 (7 bases). V lost 3 bases to trimming and J lost 0 bases, with 14 bases between them. This CDR3 is 16 amino acids long. CDR1 is LNHNV, CDR2 YYDKDF, per germline (reference sequence). The CDR3 DNA reads as TGTGCCACCAGCAGTACAGGGGACTTGTACCAAGAGACCCAGTACTTC. It specifies CATSSTGDLYQETQYF.

The chain carries TRBV6-6 and TRBJ1-2; maybe TRBD1 (5 bases). The V gene lost 7 bases and the J gene lost 5 bases, with 11 bases spanning the gap. This CDR3 has 12 residues. From germline, CDR1 is MNHNY and CDR2 SVGAGI (reference sequence). The CDR3 is CASKRGGYGYTF. In nucleotides, the CDR3 is TGTGCCAGCAAGCGGGGGGGATATGGCTACACCTTC.

On this clone itself: At one boundary the junction diverges from the germline segment, which might be a read error. The CDR3 protein is CASSSTGGHVLKLSPPF. The DNA of the CDR3 is TGCGCCAGCAGCTCCACAGGGGGCCATGTACTGAAGCTTTCCCCCCCCTTT. The genes are TRBV5-1 and TRBJ1-1; 9 positions agree with TRBD1. The CDR3 loop spans 17 amino acids. Per the germline V gene, CDR1 is SGHRS and CDR2 is YFSETQ.

The chain is built from TRBV30 and TRBJ1-1; 9 nucleotides match TRBD1. Trimming cost V 4 bases and J 3 bases; bases outside gene matches: 6. This CDR3 is built from 14 residues. The germline V gene encodes CDR1 GTSNPN and CDR2 SVGIG (reference sequence). The CDR3 bases are TGTGCCTGGACCTTACAGGGGGCTGACACTGAAGCTTTCTTT. This encodes CAWTLQGADTEAFF. Supplemented by reference TRBV30 and TRBJ1-1, the full variable domain reads SQTIHQWPATLVQPVGSPLSLECTVEGTSNPNLYWYRQAAGRGLQLLFYSVGIGQISSEVPQNLSASRPQDRQFILSSKKLLLSDSGFYLCAWTLQGADTEAFFGQGTRLTVV.

The chain is built from TRBV6-1 and TRBJ1-2; 7 bases fit TRBD1. CDR3 size: 16 residues. With V trimmed by 4 bases and J by 0 bases, 8 bases remained unmatched. From germline, CDR1 is MNHNS and CDR2 SASEGT. The DNA of the CDR3 is TGTGCCAGCAGTGCCTATTCAGGGGGAGCTAACTATGGCTACACCTTC. Translation: CASSAYSGGANYGYTF.

The chain is built from TRBV7-2 and TRBJ1-2; 8 bases match TRBD1. CDR1 is SGHTA and CDR2 is FQGNSA in the germline V gene. J lost 4 bases, V lost 8 bases, and 9 bases had no gene match. The CDR3 consists of 14 residues. Here the CDR3 DNA reads TGTGCCAGCGTCTCGGGACAGGAGTTCTATGGCTACACCTTC. Protein sequence: CASVSGQEFYGYTF.

The rearrangement joins TRBV5-6 to TRBJ2-2, with D tentatively TRBD2 (5 bases). The CDR3 totals 13 residues. The V gene lost 2 bases and the J gene lost 7 bases, with 9 bases spanning the gap. Germline V gene sequence: CDR1 SGHDT, CDR2 YYEEEE. The CDR3 nucleotides read TGTGCCAGCAGCTTTGCTCGGGACGGGGAGCTGTTTTTT. It codes for CASSFARDGELFF.